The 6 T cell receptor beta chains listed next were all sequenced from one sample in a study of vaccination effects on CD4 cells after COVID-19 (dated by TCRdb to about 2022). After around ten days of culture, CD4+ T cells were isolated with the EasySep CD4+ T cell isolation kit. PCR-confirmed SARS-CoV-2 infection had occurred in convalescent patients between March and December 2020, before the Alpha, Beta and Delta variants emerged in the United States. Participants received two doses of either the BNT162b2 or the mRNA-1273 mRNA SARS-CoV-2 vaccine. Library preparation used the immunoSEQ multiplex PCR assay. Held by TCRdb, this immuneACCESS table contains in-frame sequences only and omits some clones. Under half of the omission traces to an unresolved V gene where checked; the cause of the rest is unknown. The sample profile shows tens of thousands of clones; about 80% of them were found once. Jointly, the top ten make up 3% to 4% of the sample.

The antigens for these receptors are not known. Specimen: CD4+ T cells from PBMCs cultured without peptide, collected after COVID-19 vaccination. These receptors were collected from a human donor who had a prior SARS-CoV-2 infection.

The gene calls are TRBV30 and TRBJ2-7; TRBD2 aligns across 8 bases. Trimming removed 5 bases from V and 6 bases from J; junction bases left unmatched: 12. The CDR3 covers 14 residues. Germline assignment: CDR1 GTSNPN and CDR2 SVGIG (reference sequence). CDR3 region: CAWDTGTSTPEQYF. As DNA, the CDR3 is TGTGCCTGGGATACCGGGACTAGTACTCCCGAGCAGTACTTC.

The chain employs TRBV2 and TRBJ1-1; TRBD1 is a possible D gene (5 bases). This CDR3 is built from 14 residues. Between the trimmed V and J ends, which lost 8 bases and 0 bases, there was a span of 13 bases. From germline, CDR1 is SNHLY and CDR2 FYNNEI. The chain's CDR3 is CASEKGRVNTEAFF. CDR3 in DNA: TGTGCCAGCGAAAAGGGCAGGGTGAACACTGAAGCTTTCTTT.

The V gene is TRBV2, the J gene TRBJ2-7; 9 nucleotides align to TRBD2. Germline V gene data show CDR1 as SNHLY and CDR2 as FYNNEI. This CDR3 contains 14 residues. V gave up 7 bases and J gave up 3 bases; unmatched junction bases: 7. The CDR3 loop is CASTIAGVGYEQYF. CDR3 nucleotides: TGTGCCAGCACAATAGCGGGAGTAGGCTACGAGCAGTACTTC. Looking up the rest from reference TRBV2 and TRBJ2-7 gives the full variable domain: EPEVTQTPSHQVTQMGQEVILRCVPISNHLYFYWYRQILGQKVEFLVSFYNNEISEKSEIFDDQFSVERPDGSNFTLKIRSTKLEDSAMYFCASTIAGVGYEQYFGPGTRLTVT.

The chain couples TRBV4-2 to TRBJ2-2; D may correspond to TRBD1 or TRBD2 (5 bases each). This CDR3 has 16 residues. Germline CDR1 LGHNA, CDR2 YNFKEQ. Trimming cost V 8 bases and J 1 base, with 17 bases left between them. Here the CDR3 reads CASVQSGTENTGELFF. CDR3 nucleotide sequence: TGTGCCAGCGTACAATCCGGGACGGAGAACACCGGGGAGCTGTTTTTT.

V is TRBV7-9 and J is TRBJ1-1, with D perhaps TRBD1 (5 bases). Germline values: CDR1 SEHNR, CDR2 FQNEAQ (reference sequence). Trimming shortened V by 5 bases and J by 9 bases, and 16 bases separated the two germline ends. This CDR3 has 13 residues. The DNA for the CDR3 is TGTGCCAGCAGCCGGGAACAGGACGGGAAAGCTTTCTTT. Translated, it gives CASSREQDGKAFF.

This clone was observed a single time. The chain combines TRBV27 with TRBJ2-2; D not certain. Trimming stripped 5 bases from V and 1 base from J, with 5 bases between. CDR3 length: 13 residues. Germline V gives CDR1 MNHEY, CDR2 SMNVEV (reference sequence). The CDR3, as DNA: TGTGCCAGCAGTAGACAGAACACCGGGGAGCTGTTTTTT. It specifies CASSRQNTGELFF.